This T cell receptor beta chain was found in a study of blood T cell repertoires in COVID-19. Overall study context: Spain, Italy and the United States supplied samples that represented acute and convalescent COVID-19. Nucleic acid was either cDNA or gDNA, and it came from T cells, B-cell-depleted T cells, or PBMCs.

This CDR3 comprises 13 residues. V lost 5 bases to trimming and J lost 0 bases, with 7 bases between them. Germline V gives CDR1 SEHNR, CDR2 FQNEAQ (reference sequence). Original handling: Reference gene primers were amplified, and this amplification served to estimate nucleated cell counts. Clones were read by immunoSEQ multiplex PCR, and TCRdb kept only the in-frame ones, dropping some. V, J and clone size were drawn from that table, and D and trimming were deduced from the DNA. The sample has 130,000 or so clones; around 80% are singletons. Sequenced input: peripheral blood. The receptor was derived from a human donor in a cohort sampled during active COVID-19. The chain carries TRBV7-9 and TRBJ1-1, with D uncertain. CDR3 sequence reads: CASSLTMNTEAFF. DNA of the CDR3: TGTGCCAGCAGCCTTACTATGAACACTGAAGCTTTCTTT.